The 28 T cell receptor beta chains below all came from one sample that was sequenced in a study of shared clonotypes between healthy human individuals. CD8 cells classed as naive were CD45RO-negative and positively selected for CCR7, excluding terminally differentiated effector memory CD45RA+ cells. Method: immunoSEQ multiplex PCR; TCRdb's copy keeps in-frame clones and lacks some. The table shows approximately 1.9 million clones, with about 93% occurring only once. The material sequenced was naive CD8+ T cells from PBMCs. These TCRs come from a man aged 18 to 29 in good health. Some clones in this sample may be carry-over from other donors' samples.

The V call is TRBV16, the J call TRBJ2-1, with D perhaps TRBD2 (6 bases). The CDR3 has 14 amino acids. With 3 bases removed from V and 3 bases from J, the gap between germline ends came to 9 bases. Germline V gene lookup returns CDR1 KGHSY and CDR2 FQNENV. For the CDR3, the DNA is TGTGCCAGCAGCCAGGGGACTTACTACAATGAGCAGTTCTTC. Translating gives CASSQGTYYNEQFF.

The rearrangement joins TRBV28 to TRBJ2-7, with no clear D. Germline CDR1 MDHEN, CDR2 SYDVKM. This CDR3 region has 11 residues. Trimming cost V 7 bases and J 5 bases, with 9 bases left between them. CDR3 protein: CASTDVHEQYF. CDR3 bases: TGTGCCAGCACGGACGTCCACGAGCAGTACTTC.

The chain uses TRBV21-1 and TRBJ1-1. TRBV21-1 is shown as a pseudogene. The CDR3 loop spans 10 amino acids. CDR3 bases: TGTGCCAGCGTTGTGTGTGAAGCTTTCTTT. Protein: CASVVCEAFF.

This chain links TRBV7-9 with TRBJ2-7, with TRBD2 identical over 8 bases. The J segment lost 0 bases and the V segment lost 7 bases, leaving 2 bases of the junction unmatched. The V gene's germline CDR1 is SEHNR and CDR2 FQNEAQ (reference sequence). The CDR3 has 13 amino acids. For the CDR3, the DNA is TGTGCCAGCACTAGCGGGTACTCCTACGAGCAGTACTTC. It specifies CASTSGYSYEQYF.

In the case of this clone: This same CDR3 is encoded by further DNA sequences in the sample. V is TRBV9 and J is TRBJ2-4; no firm D call. CDR1 and CDR2 from the germline V gene are SGDLS and YYNGEE. The CDR3 extends over 15 amino acids. The germline V and J ends were trimmed by 0 bases and 0 bases, with 7 bases remaining between them. CDR3 sequence (DNA): TGTGCCAGCAGCGTAGGTGGCGGAGCCAAAAACATTCAGTACTTC. This codes for CASSVGGGAKNIQYF.

Turning to this clone: Other DNA variants within this sample encode the same CDR3. The J gene is TRBJ2-1, the V gene TRBV7-9; 11 bases align to TRBD2. The CDR3 has 15 residues. Germline values: CDR1 SEHNR, CDR2 FQNEAQ (reference sequence). Trimming cost V 5 bases and J 0 bases; bases outside gene matches: 0. CDR3 sequence: CASSTSGSSYNEQFF. The CDR3 DNA reads as TGTGCCAGCAGCACTAGCGGGAGCTCCTACAATGAGCAGTTCTTC.

V is TRBV28 and J is TRBJ2-4; TRBD2 agrees at 8 bases. In germline, CDR1 is MDHEN, CDR2 SYDVKM. V trimming: 6 bases; J trimming: 5 bases; junction bases outside the gene matches: 6. The CDR3 has 14 residues. CDR3 nucleotides: TGTGCCAGCAGCGGACGGGGGGGGCAAAACATTCAGTACTTC. This encodes CASSGRGGQNIQYF.

The rearrangement links TRBV10-2 to TRBJ2-1; 7 nucleotides match TRBD1. Unmatched junction bases numbered 2, after V lost 8 bases and J lost 7 bases. Looked up from germline, CDR1 is WSHSY and CDR2 is SAAADI. The CDR3 loop spans 11 amino acids. The CDR3 region is CASLTGNEQFF. CDR3 in DNA: TGCGCCAGCCTGACAGGGAATGAGCAGTTCTTC.

The V gene is TRBV11-2, the J gene TRBJ2-7; TRBD1 matches at 9 bases. Germline lookup yields CDR1 SGHAT and CDR2 FQNNGV. The ends lost 5 bases at V and 3 bases at J; junction bases unmatched: 8. The CDR3 is 15 amino acids. CDR3 sequence: CASSGRDRVYYEQYF. In nucleotides, the CDR3 is TGTGCCAGCAGCGGCCGGGACAGGGTATACTACGAGCAGTACTTC. The full variable domain, its missing parts supplied by reference TRBV11-2 and TRBJ2-7, is EAGVAQSPRYKIIEKRQSVAFWCNPISGHATLYWYQQILGQGPKLLIQFQNNGVVDDSQLPKDRFSAERLKGVDSTLKIQPAKLEDSAVYLCASSGRDRVYYEQYFGPGTRLTVT.

The chain links TRBV19 to TRBJ1-1; 7 bases are a match to TRBD1. Trimming took 0 bases from V and 0 from J; bases not matched to a gene: 13. Germline loops: CDR1 LNHDA, CDR2 SQIVND (reference sequence). The CDR3 has 19 residues. The CDR3 reads CASSIDPYNRGSMNTEAFF. The CDR3 coding sequence is TGTGCCAGTAGTATAGACCCCTACAACAGGGGCTCCATGAACACTGAAGCTTTCTTT.

The rearrangement joins TRBV7-9 to TRBJ1-4, with 7 bases fitting TRBD1. The V gene end was trimmed by 1 base and the J gene end by 7 bases; junction bases not matched to a gene: 6. The CDR3 is 15 amino acids. CDR1 and CDR2 (germline): SEHNR, FQNEAQ (reference sequence). CDR3: CASSLGNRGSEKLFF. The DNA for the CDR3 is TGTGCCAGCAGCTTAGGGAACAGGGGTAGTGAAAAACTGTTTTTT.

The chain is built from TRBV2 and TRBJ2-5; possible D gene TRBD2, 7 bases. The ends were cut back, 4 bases at V and 1 base at J, with 13 bases in the middle. CDR3 length: 15 amino acids. Looked up from germline, CDR1 is SNHLY and CDR2 is FYNNEI. CDR3 bases: TGTGCCAGCAGTGGGGTGGGAGGGGGCCAAGAGACCCAGTACTTC. Residues: CASSGVGGGQETQYF.

The chain links TRBV29-1 to TRBJ2-7; the D gene is possibly TRBD2 (6 bases). V gave up 7 bases and J gave up 3 bases, with 7 bases separating them. CDR1 and CDR2 (germline): SQVTM, ANQGSEA. There are 10 residues in the CDR3. CDR3 sequence: CSGGDYEQYF. The CDR3 nucleotides are TGCAGCGGGGGGGACTACGAGCAGTACTTC.

The table lists this clone with a few counts. The CDR3 DNA reads as TGCGCCAGCAGCGAAGCACTGATCACTGAAGCTTTCTTT. Translated, it gives CASSEALITEAFF. The V gene is TRBV10-2, the J gene TRBJ1-1; D uncertain. Trimming left V 6 bases short and J 4 bases short, with 12 bases between. Germline CDR1 reads WSHSY; CDR2 reads SAAADI. The CDR3 is 13 amino acids.

The chain couples TRBV2 to TRBJ2-7; 8 nucleotides match TRBD1. V was clipped by 9 bases and J by 5 bases; unmatched bases: 9. The CDR3 consists of 13 residues. The germline gives CDR1 SNHLY, CDR2 FYNNEI. CDR3 protein: CASRTGYMDEQYF. CDR3 in DNA: TGTGCCAGTCGGACAGGGTACATGGACGAGCAGTACTTC.

The rearrangement uses TRBV27 and TRBJ2-7; possible D gene TRBD2, 6 bases. The CDR3 is 17 amino acids. Germline assignment: CDR1 MNHEY and CDR2 SMNVEV (reference sequence). V lost 8 bases to trimming and J lost 6 bases, with 29 bases between them. The CDR3: CASPEEEGRDVICEQYF. CDR3 bases: TGTGCCAGCCCTGAAGAGGAGGGAAGGGACGTCATCTGCGAGCAGTACTTC.

CDR3: CASSRPEHGEETQYF. In DNA, the CDR3 is TGTGCCAGCAGCCGTCCGGAACACGGAGAGGAGACCCAGTACTTC. The chain recombines TRBV7-9 with TRBJ2-5; D gene uncertain. In germline, CDR1 is SEHNR, CDR2 FQNEAQ (reference sequence). V lost 5 bases, J lost 5 bases, and 18 bases lay in between. The CDR3 contains 15 residues. The full variable domain, its missing parts supplied by reference TRBV7-9 and TRBJ2-5, is DTGVSQNPRHKITKRGQNVTFRCDPISEHNRLYWYRQTLGQGPEFLTYFQNEAQLEKSRLLSDRFSAERPKGSFSTLEIQRTEQGDSAMYLCASSRPEHGEETQYFGPGTRLLVL.

This clone was recorded a few times. This chain uses TRBV7-9 with TRBJ1-1; D unclear. V gave up 1 base and J gave up 4 bases, with 13 bases separating them. This CDR3 has 15 residues. CDR1 SEHNR and CDR2 FQNEAQ come from the germline V gene (reference sequence). CDR3 nucleotide sequence: TGTGCCAGCAGCTTAGGTGAAAGGGATACCACTGAAGCTTTCTTT. It yields the protein CASSLGERDTTEAFF.

The V and J genes are TRBV7-9 and TRBJ2-7, with TRBD2 identical over 12 bases. The CDR3 is 15 residues long. The J segment lost 2 bases and the V segment lost 4 bases, leaving 3 bases of the junction unmatched. The germline CDR1 and CDR2 sequences are SEHNR and FQNEAQ (reference sequence). This CDR3 is CASSWTSGKAYEQYF. The CDR3, as DNA: TGTGCCAGCAGCTGGACTAGCGGGAAGGCCTACGAGCAGTACTTC. Full variable domain (rest looked up from reference TRBV7-9 and TRBJ2-7): DTGVSQNPRHKITKRGQNVTFRCDPISEHNRLYWYRQTLGQGPEFLTYFQNEAQLEKSRLLSDRFSAERPKGSFSTLEIQRTEQGDSAMYLCASSWTSGKAYEQYFGPGTRLTVT.

J is TRBJ2-7 and V is TRBV6-5; D ambiguous. The CDR3 runs 12 residues. Germline assignment: CDR1 MNHEY and CDR2 SVGAGI. V lost 2 bases and J lost 6, with 8 bases in between. This CDR3 is CASSYQNIEQYF. CDR3 coding DNA: TGTGCCAGCAGTTACCAGAACATCGAGCAGTACTTC.

The rearrangement uses TRBV5-8 and TRBJ2-7; D tentatively reads TRBD1 or TRBD2 (5 bases each). The CDR3 loop spans 15 amino acids. The V end was cut by 1 base, the J end by 0 bases, with 11 bases between. The V gene's germline CDR1 is SGHTS and CDR2 YDEGEE. CDR3 coding DNA: TGTGCCAGCAGCTTGTTTCCGGGGACCTCCTACGAGCAGTACTTC. Its translation is CASSLFPGTSYEQYF.

The CDR3 loop is CASRKEGGLDTEAFF. The CDR3 region has the DNA TGTGCCAGCAGAAAAGAGGGGGGTTTGGACACTGAAGCTTTCTTT. The V gene is TRBV7-6, the J gene TRBJ1-1; D is perhaps TRBD1 (6 bases). V dropped 6 bases and J dropped 3 bases, with 17 bases sitting between them. Germline loops: CDR1 SGHVS, CDR2 FNYEAQ. CDR3 size: 15 residues.

The chain combines TRBV13 with TRBJ2-7; 10 bases match TRBD1. Germline V CDR1 and CDR2: PRHDT, FYEKMQ (reference sequence). The junction had 13 bases not matched to a gene; V was cut back by 5 bases and J by 6 bases. This CDR3 spans 16 amino acids. The DNA of the CDR3 is TGTGCCAGCAGCCCGGGCCGGGACAGGGGCCTCTCCGAGCAGTACTTC. Encoded protein: CASSPGRDRGLSEQYF. Looking up the rest from reference TRBV13 and TRBJ2-7 gives the full variable domain: AAGVIQSPRHLIKEKRETATLKCYPIPRHDTVYWYQQGPGQDPQFLISFYEKMQSDKGSIPDRFSAQQFSDYHSELNMSSLELGDSALYFCASSPGRDRGLSEQYFGPGTRLTVT.

The rearrangement uses TRBV10-3 and TRBJ2-7; possibly TRBD1 for D (5 bases). Trimming took 6 bases from V and 3 from J, leaving 15 bases between them. Germline values: CDR1 ENHRY, CDR2 SYGVKD. The CDR3 runs to 14 residues. Written as DNA, the CDR3 is TGTGCCATCAGGCTGACATCGACAGACTACGAGCAGTACTTC. Its protein is CAIRLTSTDYEQYF.

The chain employs TRBV5-6 and TRBJ2-1; 11 bases line up with TRBD1. The CDR3 runs 16 residues. V lost 3 bases and J lost 6; bases outside the gene matches: 8. Germline CDR1 SGHDT, CDR2 YYEEEE. CDR3 bases: TGTGCCAGCAGCTCAGGGCCCGGGACAGGGGGCAATGAGCAGTTCTTC. Its translation: CASSSGPGTGGNEQFF.

The chain joins TRBV7-9 to TRBJ2-7; tentative D call: TRBD2 (7 bases). V dropped 4 bases and J dropped 4 bases, with 23 bases sitting between them. The CDR3 consists of 17 residues. Germline V gene sequence: CDR1 SEHNR, CDR2 FQNEAQ (reference sequence). CDR3 amino acids: CASSSRTVGRGLYEQYF. CDR3 sequence (DNA): TGTGCCAGCAGCTCCAGGACAGTTGGGAGGGGACTTTACGAGCAGTACTTC.

The chain employs TRBV4-1 and TRBJ2-7; D may match TRBD1 or TRBD2 (5 bases each). With 4 bases removed from V and 7 bases from J, the gap between germline ends came to 8 bases. CDR1 is MGHRA and CDR2 is YSYEKL in the germline V gene. There are 11 residues in the CDR3. The CDR3 loop is CASSPGGEQYF. The CDR3 coding sequence is TGCGCCAGCAGCCCTGGGGGAGAGCAGTACTTC.

The rearrangement uses TRBV7-9 and TRBJ1-4; D ambiguous. Trimming took 1 base from V and 4 from J, leaving 10 bases between them. The germline V gene encodes CDR1 SEHNR and CDR2 FQNEAQ (reference sequence). This CDR3 has 15 amino acids. CDR3: CASSLGFGSNEKLFF. For the CDR3, the DNA is TGTGCCAGCAGCTTAGGGTTCGGGAGTAATGAAAAACTGTTTTTT.